Sequencing of this T cell receptor (beta chain) was carried out in a study of T cell repertoires in cytomegalovirus infection. Study background: CMV epitopes in the study were HLA-C-restricted (recently identified) and HLA-B-restricted (well studied). Matching HLA type, along with CMV infection, was indicated by public TCR beta signatures.

TCRdb independently ran MiXCR on the reads; one entry per CDR3 protein. This sample has some 940,000 distinct CDR3 sequences; approximately 31% occur once, and the top ten carry about an eighth. Germline V lookup: CDR1 SNHLY, CDR2 FYNNEI. The V and J ends lost 7 bases and 5 bases respectively, with 13 bases between them. CDR3 size: 13 residues. Findings of the study overall: In two of eight donors, the top clonotype was HLA-C-restricted CMV-specific. Pooled public TCR beta family frequency picked out CMV carriers with the relevant HLA.

A remark on this clonotype: What it binds is unknown.

The chain links TRBV2 to TRBJ2-3, with D perhaps TRBD1 (8 bases). This sample comprised cultured CD8+ T cells from PBMCs, obtained from culture after CMV antigen stimulation. The source is a human donor in good health (CMV status not recorded). Some clones in this sample may be carry-over from other donors' samples. The CDR3 is CASTGGGRDTQYF. The CDR3 nucleotides read TGTGCCAGCACAGGGGGCGGGAGAGATACGCAGTATTTT. Full variable domain (outside the CDR3, taken from reference TRBV2 and TRBJ2-3): EPEVTQTPSHQVTQMGQEVILRCVPISNHLYFYWYRQILGQKVEFLVSFYNNEISEKSEIFDDQFSVERPDGSNFTLKIRSTKLEDSAMYFCASTGGGRDTQYFGPGTRLTVL.